The present entry profiles one T cell receptor (beta chain) with its context. In its sample, this clonotype was seen many times. The antigen it recognizes is unknown. Within one base of it there is no much larger clone, and no base qualities were kept. These data originate in a study of T-cell reconstitution after alpha-beta-depleted transplantation in children (dated by TCRdb to the mid-2010s). Context from the whole study: Using TCR repertoire profiling, the study followed T-cell immune reconstitution in a quantitative way in children after TCRalphabeta/CD19-depleted allogeneic hematopoietic cell transplantation.

Libraries were constructed by PCR. The instrument given in TCRdb is Illumina HiSeq 2500. Molecular barcoding was employed in the preparation of TCR libraries, with unique molecular identifiers being used to normalize TCRbeta repertoire quantification. TCRdb took the public reads, trimmed them with fastp at Q25, ran MiXCR for clone calling and kept in-frame beta chains. Rows are combined by CDR3 protein, so each entry shows the most common genes and DNA. A total of about 230,000 distinct CDR3 sequences appear in this sample, approximately 9.7% of them only once. The top ten hold 5% to 5.5% of the sample. CDR1 and CDR2 were assigned from the germline V gene as SGHTA and FQGTGA. CDR3 length: 15 amino acids, cysteine to phenylalanine. CDR3 DNA only is kept here, 45 bases in frame from base 1. V loses 6 bases, J loses 0 bases, and the germline ends lie 13 bases apart.

The origin of this receptor is a human donor who donated a stem cell graft to a child with SCID. The sequence links TRBV7-3 to TRBJ2-3, with no confident D gene call. Sequencing used PBMCs from the stem cell graft donor, obtained from the stem cell graft. The CDR3 region has the sequence CASSLTYSSTDTQYF. The base sequence is TGTGCCAGCAGTCTGACTTATTCTAGCACAGATACGCAGTATTTT.